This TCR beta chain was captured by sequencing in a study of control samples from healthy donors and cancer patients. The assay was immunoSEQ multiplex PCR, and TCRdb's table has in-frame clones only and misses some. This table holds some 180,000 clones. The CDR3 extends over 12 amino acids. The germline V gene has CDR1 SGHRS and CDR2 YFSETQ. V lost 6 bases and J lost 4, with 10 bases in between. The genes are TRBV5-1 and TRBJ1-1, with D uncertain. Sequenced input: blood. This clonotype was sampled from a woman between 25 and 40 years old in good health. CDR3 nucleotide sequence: TGCGCCAGCATGGGTCCTAGCACTGAAGCTTTCTTT. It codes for CASMGPSTEAFF.